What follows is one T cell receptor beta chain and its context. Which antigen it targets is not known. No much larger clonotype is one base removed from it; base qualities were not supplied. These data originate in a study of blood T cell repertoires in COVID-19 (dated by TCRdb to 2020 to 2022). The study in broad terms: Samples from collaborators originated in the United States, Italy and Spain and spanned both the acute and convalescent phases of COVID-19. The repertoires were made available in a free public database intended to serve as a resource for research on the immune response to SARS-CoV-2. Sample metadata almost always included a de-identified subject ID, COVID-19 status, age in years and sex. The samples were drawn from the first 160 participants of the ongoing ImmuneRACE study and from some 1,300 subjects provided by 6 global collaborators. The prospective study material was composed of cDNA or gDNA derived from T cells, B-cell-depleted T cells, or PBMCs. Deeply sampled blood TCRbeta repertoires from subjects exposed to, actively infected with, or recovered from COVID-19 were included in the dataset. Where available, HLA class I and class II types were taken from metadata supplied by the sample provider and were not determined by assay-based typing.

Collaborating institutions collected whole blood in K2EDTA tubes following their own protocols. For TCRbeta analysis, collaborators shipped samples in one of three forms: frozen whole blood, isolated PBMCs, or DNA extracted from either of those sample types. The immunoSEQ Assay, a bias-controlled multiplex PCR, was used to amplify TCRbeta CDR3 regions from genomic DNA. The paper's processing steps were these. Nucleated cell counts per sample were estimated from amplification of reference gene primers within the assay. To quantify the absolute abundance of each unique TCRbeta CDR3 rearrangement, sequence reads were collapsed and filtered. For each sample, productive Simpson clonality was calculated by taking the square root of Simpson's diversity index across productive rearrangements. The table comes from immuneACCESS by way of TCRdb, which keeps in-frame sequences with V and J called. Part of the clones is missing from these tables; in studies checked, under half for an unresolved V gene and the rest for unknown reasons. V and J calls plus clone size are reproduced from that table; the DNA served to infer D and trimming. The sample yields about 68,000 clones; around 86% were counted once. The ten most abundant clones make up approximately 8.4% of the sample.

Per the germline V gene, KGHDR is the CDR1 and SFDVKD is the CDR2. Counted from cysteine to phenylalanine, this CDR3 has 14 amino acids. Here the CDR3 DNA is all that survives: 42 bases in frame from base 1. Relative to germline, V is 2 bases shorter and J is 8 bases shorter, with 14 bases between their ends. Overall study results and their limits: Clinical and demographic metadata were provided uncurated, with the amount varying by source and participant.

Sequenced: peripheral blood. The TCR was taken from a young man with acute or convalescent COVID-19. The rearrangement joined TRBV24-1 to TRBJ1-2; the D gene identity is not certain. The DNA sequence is TGTGCCACCAGTGATTCGATGGGAGTAGGGGGCTACACCTTC. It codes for CATSDSMGVGGYTF.